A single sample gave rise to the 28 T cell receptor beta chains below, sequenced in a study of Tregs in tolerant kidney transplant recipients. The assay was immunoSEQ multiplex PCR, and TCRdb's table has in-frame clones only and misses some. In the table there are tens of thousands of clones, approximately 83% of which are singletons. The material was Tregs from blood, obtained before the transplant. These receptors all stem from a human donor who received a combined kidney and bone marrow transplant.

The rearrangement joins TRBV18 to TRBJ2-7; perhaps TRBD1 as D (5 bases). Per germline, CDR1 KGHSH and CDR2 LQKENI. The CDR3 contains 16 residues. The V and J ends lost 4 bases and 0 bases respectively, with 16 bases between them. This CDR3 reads CASSQSQGKGSYEQYF. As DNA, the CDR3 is TGTGCCAGCTCACAAAGCCAGGGAAAGGGCTCCTACGAGCAGTACTTC.

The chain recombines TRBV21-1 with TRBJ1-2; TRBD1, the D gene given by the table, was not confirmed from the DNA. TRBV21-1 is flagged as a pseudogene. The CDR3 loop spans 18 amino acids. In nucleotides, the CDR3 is TGTGCCAGCAGCAAAGCGCACCTACTACGACAGGGGGACTATGGCTACACCTTC. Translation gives CASSKAHLLRQGDYGYTF.

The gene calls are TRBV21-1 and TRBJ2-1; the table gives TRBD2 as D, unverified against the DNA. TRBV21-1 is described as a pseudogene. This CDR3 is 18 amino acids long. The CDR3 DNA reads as TGTGCCAGCAGCGGGACTAGCGGGAGGAGGGAATCCTACAATGAGCAGTTCTTC. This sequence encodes CASSGTSGRRESYNEQFF.

The CDR3 region is CASSPPEGTEAFF. Written as DNA, the CDR3 is TGTGCCAGCTCACCACCGGAGGGCACTGAAGCTTTCTTT. The V and J genes are TRBV18 and TRBJ1-1; D is unclear. CDR3 length equals 13 residues. The germline V gene has CDR1 KGHSH and CDR2 LQKENI. Trimming pared 0 bases from V and 4 bases from J, leaving 6 bases between.

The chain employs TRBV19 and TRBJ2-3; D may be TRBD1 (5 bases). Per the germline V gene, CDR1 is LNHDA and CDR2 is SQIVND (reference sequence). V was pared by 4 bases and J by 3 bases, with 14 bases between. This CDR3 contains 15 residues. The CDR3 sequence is CASSNQGMRTDTQYF. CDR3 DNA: TGTGCCAGTAGTAATCAGGGAATGAGGACAGATACGCAGTATTTT.

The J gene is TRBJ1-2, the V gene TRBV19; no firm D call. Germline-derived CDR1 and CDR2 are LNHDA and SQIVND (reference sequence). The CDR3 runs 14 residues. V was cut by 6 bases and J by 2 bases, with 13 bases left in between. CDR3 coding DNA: TGTGCCAGTAGCCCACCCGGAACCAACTATGGCTACACCTTC. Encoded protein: CASSPPGTNYGYTF. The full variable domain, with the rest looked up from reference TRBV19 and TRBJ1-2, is DGGITQSPKYLFRKEGQNVTLSCEQNLNHDAMYWYRQDPGQGLRLIYYSQIVNDFQKGDIAEGYSVSREKKESFPLTVTSAQKNPTAFYLCASSPPGTNYGYTFGSGTRLTVV.

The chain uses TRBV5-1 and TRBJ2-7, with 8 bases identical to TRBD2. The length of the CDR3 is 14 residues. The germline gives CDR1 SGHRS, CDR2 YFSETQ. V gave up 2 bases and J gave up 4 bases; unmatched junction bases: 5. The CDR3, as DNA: TGCGCCAGCAGCTTCGACGGGGGGGTATACGAGCAGTACTTC. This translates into CASSFDGGVYEQYF.

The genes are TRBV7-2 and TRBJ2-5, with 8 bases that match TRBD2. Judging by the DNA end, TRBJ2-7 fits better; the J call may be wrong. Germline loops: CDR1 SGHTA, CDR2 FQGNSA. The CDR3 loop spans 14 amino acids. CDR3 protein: CASSLLSRGGEQYF. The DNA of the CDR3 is TGTGCCAGCAGCTTACTTAGTCGGGGGGGCGAGCAGTACTTC.

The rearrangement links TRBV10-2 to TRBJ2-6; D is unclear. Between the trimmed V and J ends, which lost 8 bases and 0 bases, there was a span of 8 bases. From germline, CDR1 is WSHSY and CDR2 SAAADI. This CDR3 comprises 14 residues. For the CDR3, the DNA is TGCGCCAGCTCACGGACCTCTGGGGCCAACGTCCTGACTTTC. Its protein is CASSRTSGANVLTF.

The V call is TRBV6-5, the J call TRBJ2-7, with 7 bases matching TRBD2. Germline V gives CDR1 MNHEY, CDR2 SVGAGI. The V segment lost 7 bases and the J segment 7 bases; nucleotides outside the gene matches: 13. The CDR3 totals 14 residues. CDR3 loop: CASIRRAGAEEQYF. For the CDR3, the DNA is TGTGCCAGCATTCGACGGGCGGGAGCGGAAGAGCAGTACTTC.

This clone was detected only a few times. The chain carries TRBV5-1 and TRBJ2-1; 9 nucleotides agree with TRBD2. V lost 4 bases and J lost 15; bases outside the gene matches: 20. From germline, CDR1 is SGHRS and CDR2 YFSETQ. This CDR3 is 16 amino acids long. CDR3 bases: TGCGCCAGCAGCCCCCGGGAGGGGCGAGGACTAGCGATTGGGTTCTTC. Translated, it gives CASSPREGRGLAIGFF.

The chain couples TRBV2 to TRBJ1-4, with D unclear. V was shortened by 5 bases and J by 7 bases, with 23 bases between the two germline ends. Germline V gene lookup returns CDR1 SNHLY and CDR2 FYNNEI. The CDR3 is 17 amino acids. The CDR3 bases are TGTGCCAGCAGTCCCCGCCGGAAGGGAGAGGTCTCTGAAAAACTGTTTTTT. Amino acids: CASSPRRKGEVSEKLFF.

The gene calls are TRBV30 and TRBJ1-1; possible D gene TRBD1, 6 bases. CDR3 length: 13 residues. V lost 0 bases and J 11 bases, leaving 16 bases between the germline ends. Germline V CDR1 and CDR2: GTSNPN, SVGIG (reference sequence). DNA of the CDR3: TGTGCCTGGAGTGTGTCCGGGGGCGAACGGGCTTTCTTT. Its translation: CAWSVSGGERAFF.

The CDR3 DNA reads as TGTGCCAGCTCACCGGACTCGTCCTACGGCAATGAGCAGTTCTTC. Translated, it gives CASSPDSSYGNEQFF. This rearrangement joins TRBV18 to TRBJ2-1, with TRBD2 as a possible D gene (5 bases). Trimming stripped 3 bases from V and 6 bases from J, with 15 bases between. CDR1 KGHSH and CDR2 LQKENI come from the germline V gene. This CDR3 spans 15 amino acids. Based on the CDR3 plus reference TRBV18 and TRBJ2-1, the full variable domain is NAGVMQNPRHLVRRRGQEARLRCSPMKGHSHVYWYRQLPEEGLKFMVYLQKENIIDESGMPKERFSAEFPKEGPSILRIQQVVRGDSAAYFCASSPDSSYGNEQFFGPGTRLTVL.

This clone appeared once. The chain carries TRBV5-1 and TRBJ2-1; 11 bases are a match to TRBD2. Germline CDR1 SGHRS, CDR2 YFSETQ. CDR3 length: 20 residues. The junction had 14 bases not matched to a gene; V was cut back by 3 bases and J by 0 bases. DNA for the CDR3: TGCGCCAGCAGCTGGATACTAGCGGGAGTCGGGGGTAGCTCCTACAATGAGCAGTTCTTC. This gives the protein CASSWILAGVGGSSYNEQFF.

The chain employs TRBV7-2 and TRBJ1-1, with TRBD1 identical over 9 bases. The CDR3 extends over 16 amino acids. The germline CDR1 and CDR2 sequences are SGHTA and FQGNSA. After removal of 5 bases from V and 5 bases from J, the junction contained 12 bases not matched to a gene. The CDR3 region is CASSARGQGFRTEAFF. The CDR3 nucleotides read TGTGCCAGCAGCGCCCGCGGACAGGGGTTCAGAACTGAAGCTTTCTTT.

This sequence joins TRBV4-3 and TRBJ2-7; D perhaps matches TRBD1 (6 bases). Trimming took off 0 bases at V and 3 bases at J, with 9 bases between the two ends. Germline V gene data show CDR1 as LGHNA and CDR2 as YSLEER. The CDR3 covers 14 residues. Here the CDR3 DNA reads TGCGCCAGCAGCCAAGATACACAGGGCTACGAGCAGTACTTC. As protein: CASSQDTQGYEQYF.

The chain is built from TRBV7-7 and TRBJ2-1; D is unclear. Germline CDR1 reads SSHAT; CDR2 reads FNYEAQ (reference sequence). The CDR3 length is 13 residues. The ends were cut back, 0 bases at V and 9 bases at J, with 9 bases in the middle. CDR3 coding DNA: TGTGCCAGCAGCTTAGCCCCGATCGGTGAGCAGTTCTTC. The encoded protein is CASSLAPIGEQFF.

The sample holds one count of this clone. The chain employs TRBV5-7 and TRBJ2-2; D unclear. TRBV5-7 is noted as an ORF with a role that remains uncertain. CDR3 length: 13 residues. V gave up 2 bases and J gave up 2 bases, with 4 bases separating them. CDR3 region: CASSFDNTGELFF. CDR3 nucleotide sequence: TGTGCCAGCAGCTTTGATAACACCGGGGAGCTGTTTTTT.

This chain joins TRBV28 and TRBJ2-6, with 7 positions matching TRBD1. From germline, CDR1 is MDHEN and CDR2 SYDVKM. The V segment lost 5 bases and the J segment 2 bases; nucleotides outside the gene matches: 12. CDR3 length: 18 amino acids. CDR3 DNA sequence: TGTGCCAGCAGTGCCTGGGACAGTAGCCCCGCTGGGGCCAACGTCCTGACTTTC. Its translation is CASSAWDSSPAGANVLTF.

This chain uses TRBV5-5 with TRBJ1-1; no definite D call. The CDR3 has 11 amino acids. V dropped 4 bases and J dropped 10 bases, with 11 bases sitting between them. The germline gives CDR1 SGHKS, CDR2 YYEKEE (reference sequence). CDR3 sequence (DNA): TGTGCCAGCAGCCCCCGCGAGGGAGCTTTCTTT. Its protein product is CASSPREGAFF.

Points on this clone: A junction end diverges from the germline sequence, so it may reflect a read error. The CDR3 sequence: CASSHRPTGLSGSTIYF. The CDR3 region has the DNA TGCGCCAGCAGCCACAGACCAACAGGGTTGTCGGGAAGCACCATATATTTT. This chain uses TRBV5-1 with TRBJ1-3, with TRBD1 as a possible D gene (6 bases). This CDR3 has 17 amino acids. Germline V gives CDR1 SGHRS, CDR2 YFSETQ. Variable domain in full (rest from reference TRBV5-1 and TRBJ1-3): KAGVTQTPRYLIKTRGQQVTLSCSPISGHRSVSWYQQTPGQGLQFLFEYFSETQRNKGNFPGRFSGRQFSNSRSEMNVSTLELGDSALYLCASSHRPTGLSGSTIYFGEGSWLTVV.

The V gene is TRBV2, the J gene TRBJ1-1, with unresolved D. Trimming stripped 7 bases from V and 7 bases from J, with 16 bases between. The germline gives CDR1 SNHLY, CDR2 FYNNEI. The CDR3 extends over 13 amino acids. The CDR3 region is CASKRAGLLEAFF. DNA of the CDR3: TGTGCCAGCAAGAGGGCAGGACTCCTTGAAGCTTTCTTT.

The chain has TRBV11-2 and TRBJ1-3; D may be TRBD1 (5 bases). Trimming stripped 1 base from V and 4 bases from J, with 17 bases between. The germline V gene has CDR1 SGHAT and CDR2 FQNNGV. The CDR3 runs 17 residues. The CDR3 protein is CASSLALVGPSGNTIYF. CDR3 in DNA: TGTGCCAGCAGCTTAGCTTTGGTGGGGCCTTCGGGAAACACCATATATTTT.

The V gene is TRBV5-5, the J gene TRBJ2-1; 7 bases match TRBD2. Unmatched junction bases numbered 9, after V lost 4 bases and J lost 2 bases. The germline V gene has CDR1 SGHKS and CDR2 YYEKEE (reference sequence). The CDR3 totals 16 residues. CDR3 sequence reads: CASSPQAGVPYNEQFF. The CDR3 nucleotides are TGTGCCAGCAGCCCCCAGGCGGGAGTACCCTACAATGAGCAGTTCTTC.

The CDR3: CASSVGGGANVLTF. CDR3 DNA: TGTGCCAGCAGCGTAGGGGGTGGGGCCAACGTCCTGACTTTC. This chain joins TRBV9 and TRBJ2-6; D unclear. The germline CDR1 and CDR2 sequences are SGDLS and YYNGEE. The CDR3 contains 14 residues. Trimming shortened V by 0 bases and J by 3 bases, and 4 bases separated the two germline ends.

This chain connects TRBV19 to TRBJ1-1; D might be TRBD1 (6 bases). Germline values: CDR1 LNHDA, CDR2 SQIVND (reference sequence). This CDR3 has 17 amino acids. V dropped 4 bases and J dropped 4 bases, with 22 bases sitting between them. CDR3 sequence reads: CASSTARGVGAGTEAFF. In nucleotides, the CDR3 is TGTGCCAGTAGTACCGCCCGGGGGGTGGGGGCAGGCACTGAAGCTTTCTTT.

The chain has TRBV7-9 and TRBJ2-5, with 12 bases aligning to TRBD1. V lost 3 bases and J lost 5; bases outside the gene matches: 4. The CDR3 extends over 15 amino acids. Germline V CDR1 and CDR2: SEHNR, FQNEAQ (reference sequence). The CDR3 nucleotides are TGTGCCAGCAGCTTGGGACAGGGGGCTTGGGAGACCCAGTACTTC. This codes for CASSLGQGAWETQYF.